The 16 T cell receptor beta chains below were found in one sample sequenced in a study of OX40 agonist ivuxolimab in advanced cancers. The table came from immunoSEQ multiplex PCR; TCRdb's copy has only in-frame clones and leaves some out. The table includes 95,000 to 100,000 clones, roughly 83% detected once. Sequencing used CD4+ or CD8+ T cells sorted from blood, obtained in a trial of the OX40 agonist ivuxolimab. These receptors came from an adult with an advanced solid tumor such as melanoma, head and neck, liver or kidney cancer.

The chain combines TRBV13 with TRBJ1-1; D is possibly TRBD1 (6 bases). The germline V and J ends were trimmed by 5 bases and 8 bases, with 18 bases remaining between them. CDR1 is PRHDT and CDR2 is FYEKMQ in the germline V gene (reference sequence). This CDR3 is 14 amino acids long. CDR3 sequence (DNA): TGTGCCAGCAGCCTCACCGTAGGACAGAAAGAAGCTTTCTTT. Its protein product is CASSLTVGQKEAFF.

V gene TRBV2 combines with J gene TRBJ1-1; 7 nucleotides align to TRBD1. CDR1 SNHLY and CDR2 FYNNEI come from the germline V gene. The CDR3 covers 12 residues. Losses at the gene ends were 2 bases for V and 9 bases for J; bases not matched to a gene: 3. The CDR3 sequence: CASSENRGKAFF. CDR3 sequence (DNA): TGTGCCAGCAGTGAAAACAGGGGAAAAGCTTTCTTT.

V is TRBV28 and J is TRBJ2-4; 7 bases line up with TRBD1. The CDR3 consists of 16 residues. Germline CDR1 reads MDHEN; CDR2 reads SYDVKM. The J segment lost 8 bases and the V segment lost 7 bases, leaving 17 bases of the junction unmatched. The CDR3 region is CASTEPARTGGDIQYF. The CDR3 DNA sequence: TGTGCCAGCACCGAGCCCGCGCGGACAGGCGGAGACATTCAGTACTTC.

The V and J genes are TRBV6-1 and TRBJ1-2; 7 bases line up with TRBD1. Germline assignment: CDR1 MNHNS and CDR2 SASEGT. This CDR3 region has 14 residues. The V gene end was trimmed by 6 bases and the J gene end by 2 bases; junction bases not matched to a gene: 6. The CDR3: CASSDLTGNYGYTF. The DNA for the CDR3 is TGTGCCAGCAGCGACCTGACAGGGAACTATGGCTACACCTTC.

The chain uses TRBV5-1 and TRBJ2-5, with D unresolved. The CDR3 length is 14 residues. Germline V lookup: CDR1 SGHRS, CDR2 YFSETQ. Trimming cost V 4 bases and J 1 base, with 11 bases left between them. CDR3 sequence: CASSMKLGQETQYF. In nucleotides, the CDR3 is TGCGCCAGCAGCATGAAACTGGGCCAAGAGACCCAGTACTTC.

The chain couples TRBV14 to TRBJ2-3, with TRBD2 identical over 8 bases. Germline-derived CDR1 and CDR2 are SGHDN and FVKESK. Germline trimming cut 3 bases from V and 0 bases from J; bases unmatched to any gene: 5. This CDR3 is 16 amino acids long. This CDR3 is CASSHRLALSTDTQYF. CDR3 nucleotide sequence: TGTGCCAGCAGCCACCGACTAGCGCTTAGCACAGATACGCAGTATTTT.

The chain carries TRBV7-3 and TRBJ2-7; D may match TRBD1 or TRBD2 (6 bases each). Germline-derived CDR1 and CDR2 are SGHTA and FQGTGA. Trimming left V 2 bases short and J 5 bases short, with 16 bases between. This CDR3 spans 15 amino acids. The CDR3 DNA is TGTGCCAGCAGCTTACAAGGGGGGAGAACCCACGAGCAGTACTTC. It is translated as CASSLQGGRTHEQYF.

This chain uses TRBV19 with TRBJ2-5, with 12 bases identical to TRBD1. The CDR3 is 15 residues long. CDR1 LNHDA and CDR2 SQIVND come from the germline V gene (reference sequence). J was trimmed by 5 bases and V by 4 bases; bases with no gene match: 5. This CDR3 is CASSTGQGAGETQYF. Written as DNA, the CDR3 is TGTGCCAGTAGTACGGGACAGGGGGCAGGGGAGACCCAGTACTTC.

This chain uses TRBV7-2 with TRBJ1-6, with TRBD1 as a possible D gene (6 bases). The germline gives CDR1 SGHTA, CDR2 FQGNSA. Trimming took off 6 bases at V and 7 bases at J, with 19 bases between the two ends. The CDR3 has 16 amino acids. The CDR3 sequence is CASRAGTTSVNSPLHF. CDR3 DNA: TGTGCCAGCAGGGCCGGGACAACGAGTGTGAATTCACCCCTCCACTTT.

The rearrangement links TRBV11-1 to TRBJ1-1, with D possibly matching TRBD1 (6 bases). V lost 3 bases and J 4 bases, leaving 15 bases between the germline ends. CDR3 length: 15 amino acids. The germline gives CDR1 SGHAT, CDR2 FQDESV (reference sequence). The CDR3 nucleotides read TGTGCCAGCAGCTTTGGGGGCTCTGGTGGCACTGAAGCTTTCTTT. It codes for CASSFGGSGGTEAFF. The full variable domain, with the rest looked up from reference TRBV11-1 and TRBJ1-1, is EAEVAQSPRYKITEKSQAVAFWCDPISGHATLYWYRQILGQGPELLVQFQDESVVDDSQLPKDRFSAERLKGVDSTLKIQPAELGDSAMYLCASSFGGSGGTEAFFGQGTRLTVV.

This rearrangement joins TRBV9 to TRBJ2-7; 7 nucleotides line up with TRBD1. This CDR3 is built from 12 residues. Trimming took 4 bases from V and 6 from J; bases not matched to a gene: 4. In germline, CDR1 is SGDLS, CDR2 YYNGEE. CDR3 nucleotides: TGTGCCAGCAGCCCCCAGGGGGTCGAGCAGTACTTC. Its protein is CASSPQGVEQYF.

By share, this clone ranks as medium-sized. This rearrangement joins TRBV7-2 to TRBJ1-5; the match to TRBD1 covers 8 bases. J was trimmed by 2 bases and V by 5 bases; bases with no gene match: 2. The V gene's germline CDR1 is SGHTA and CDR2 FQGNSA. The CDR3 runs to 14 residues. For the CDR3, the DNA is TGTGCCAGCAGCCCGACAGGGGGCAATCAGCCCCAGCATTTT. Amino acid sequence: CASSPTGGNQPQHF.

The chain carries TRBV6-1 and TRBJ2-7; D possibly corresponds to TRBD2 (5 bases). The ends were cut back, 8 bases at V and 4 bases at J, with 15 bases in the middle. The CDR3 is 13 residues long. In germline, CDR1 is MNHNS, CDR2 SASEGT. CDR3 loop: CASLVARGYEQYF. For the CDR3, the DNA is TGTGCCAGCTTAGTAGCGCGTGGGTACGAGCAGTACTTC.

DNA for the CDR3: TGTGCCAGCAGCCCTAGCGGGAATGCCAAAAACATTCAGTACTTC. It codes for CASSPSGNAKNIQYF. This chain joins TRBV5-6 and TRBJ2-4; 9 bases fit TRBD2. J gave up 1 base and V 4 bases, and 3 bases lay outside the gene matches. This CDR3 is built from 15 residues. Germline V lookup: CDR1 SGHDT, CDR2 YYEEEE.

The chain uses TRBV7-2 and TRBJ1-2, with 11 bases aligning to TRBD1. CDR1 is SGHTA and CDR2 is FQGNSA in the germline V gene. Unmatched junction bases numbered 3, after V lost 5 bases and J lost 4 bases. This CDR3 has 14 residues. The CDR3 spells CASSTGTGGYGYTF. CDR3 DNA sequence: TGTGCCAGCAGCACCGGGACAGGGGGCTATGGCTACACCTTC.

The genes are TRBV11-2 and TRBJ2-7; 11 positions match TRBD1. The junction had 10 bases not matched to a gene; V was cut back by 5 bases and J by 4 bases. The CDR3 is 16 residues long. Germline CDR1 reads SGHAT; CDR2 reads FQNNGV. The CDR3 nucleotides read TGTGCCAGCAGCAAAGGGACAGGGGGGAATTCGTACGAGCAGTACTTC. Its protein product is CASSKGTGGNSYEQYF. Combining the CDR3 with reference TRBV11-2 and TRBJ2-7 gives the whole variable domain EAGVAQSPRYKIIEKRQSVAFWCNPISGHATLYWYQQILGQGPKLLIQFQNNGVVDDSQLPKDRFSAERLKGVDSTLKIQPAKLEDSAVYLCASSKGTGGNSYEQYFGPGTRLTVT.